These 21 T cell receptor beta chains were sequenced from one sample in a study of CD8+ T cells in alopecia areata. The treatment: oral pan-JAK inhibitor, 5-10 mg twice daily. cDNA reverse transcribed from extracted RNA served as the sequencing template. Only in-frame clones appear in the TCRdb table, and some are missing; sequencing was by immunoSEQ multiplex PCR. The sample lists about 270,000 clones, about 62% occurring once. The material was CD4+ T cells sorted from blood, obtained between weeks 51 and 52, from a patient treated with tofacitinib. The receptors shown here come from a human donor with alopecia areata.

The chain combines TRBV6-5 with TRBJ1-2, with 10 nucleotides matching TRBD1. CDR1 MNHEY and CDR2 SVGAGI come from the germline V gene. The V segment lost 9 bases and the J segment 7 bases; nucleotides outside the gene matches: 8. The CDR3 is made up of 13 amino acids. The CDR3, as DNA: TGTGCCAGTCGAAGACAGGGGGCGGCTGGCTACACCTTC. Its protein product is CASRRQGAAGYTF.

This clone was counted between two and nine times. V is TRBV5-6 and J is TRBJ2-7; TRBD1 matches 7 bases. The CDR3 sequence is 12 residues long. V shed 6 bases and J 3 bases; nucleotides not matched to a gene: 3. Germline V gives CDR1 SGHDT, CDR2 YYEEEE. CDR3 protein: CASKGGRYEQYF. DNA for the CDR3: TGTGCCAGCAAAGGGGGCCGCTACGAGCAGTACTTC.

This clone was picked up a small number of times. The rearrangement links TRBV6-5 to TRBJ2-7, with D maybe TRBD1 (6 bases). Germline V gene sequence: CDR1 MNHEY, CDR2 SVGAGI. CDR3 length equals 15 residues. V lost 5 bases to trimming and J lost 1 base, with 15 bases between them. The DNA of the CDR3 is TGTGCCAGCAGTCCTCGAGGCAGGGGATCCTACGAGCAGTACTTC. This codes for CASSPRGRGSYEQYF.

V usage is TRBV6-6 and J usage is TRBJ1-5, with TRBD1 matching 8 bases. The germline V gene has CDR1 MNHNY and CDR2 SVGAGI (reference sequence). The V gene end was trimmed by 5 bases and the J gene end by 6 bases; junction bases not matched to a gene: 6. The CDR3 is made up of 14 amino acids. CDR3 in amino acids: CASSPDRGIQPQHF. CDR3 DNA sequence: TGTGCCAGCAGTCCTGACAGGGGAATTCAGCCCCAGCATTTT.

This clone was recorded only once. The V call is TRBV30, the J call TRBJ2-7; D gene ambiguous. The CDR3 spans 12 residues. V lost 3 bases to trimming and J lost 5 bases, with 11 bases between them. CDR1 GTSNPN and CDR2 SVGIG come from the germline V gene (reference sequence). The CDR3 protein is CAWRSLKDEQYF. The CDR3 DNA sequence: TGTGCCTGGAGAAGCCTTAAGGACGAGCAGTACTTC. The variable domain in full, completed from reference TRBV30 and TRBJ2-7, reads SQTIHQWPATLVQPVGSPLSLECTVEGTSNPNLYWYRQAAGRGLQLLFYSVGIGQISSEVPQNLSASRPQDRQFILSSKKLLLSDSGFYLCAWRSLKDEQYFGPGTRLTVT.

This sequence joins TRBV7-9 and TRBJ2-1; 7 positions agree with TRBD1. CDR3 length: 15 amino acids. Germline CDR1 SEHNR, CDR2 FQNEAQ (reference sequence). J lost 5 bases, V lost 5 bases, and 9 bases had no gene match. The CDR3 DNA is TGTGCCAGCAGCCCAAGGGGGACAGAAAACAATGAGCAGTTCTTC. This translates into CASSPRGTENNEQFF.

This clone turned up a few times. V gene TRBV30 combines with J gene TRBJ1-4; no reliable D call. Per germline, CDR1 GTSNPN and CDR2 SVGIG (reference sequence). The ends were cut back, 2 bases at V and 7 bases at J, with 14 bases in the middle. This CDR3 has 14 amino acids. CDR3 nucleotide sequence: TGTGCCTGGAGTACCCAAAGGATGGGTGAAAAACTGTTTTTT. Amino acid sequence: CAWSTQRMGEKLFF. The full variable domain, its missing parts supplied by reference TRBV30 and TRBJ1-4, is SQTIHQWPATLVQPVGSPLSLECTVEGTSNPNLYWYRQAAGRGLQLLFYSVGIGQISSEVPQNLSASRPQDRQFILSSKKLLLSDSGFYLCAWSTQRMGEKLFFGSGTQLSVL.

The gene calls are TRBV9 and TRBJ1-2; TRBD1 aligns across 7 bases. CDR3 length: 14 residues. Germline CDR1 and CDR2: SGDLS and YYNGEE. V gave up 3 bases and J gave up 5 bases; unmatched junction bases: 7. The CDR3 sequence: CASSAGTATYGYTF. In nucleotides, the CDR3 is TGTGCCAGCAGCGCCGGGACAGCCACATATGGCTACACCTTC.

V gene TRBV4-1 combines with J gene TRBJ1-3; no definite D call. V dropped 1 base and J dropped 4 bases, with 11 bases sitting between them. The CDR3 sequence is 15 residues long. CDR1 is MGHRA and CDR2 is YSYEKL in the germline V gene. CDR3 coding DNA: TGCGCCAGCAGCCAAGGTGGAGGGAGGGGAAACACCATATATTTT. Encoded protein: CASSQGGGRGNTIYF.

This clone was counted only a few times. V gene TRBV7-3 combines with J gene TRBJ2-2; TRBD1 might be the D (6 bases). V lost 5 bases and J lost 6, with 16 bases in between. In germline, CDR1 is SGHTA, CDR2 FQGTGA. This CDR3 region has 15 residues. CDR3: CASSPGHIIAGELFF. CDR3 sequence (DNA): TGTGCCAGCAGCCCGGGACACATAATAGCCGGGGAGCTGTTTTTT.

This clone appeared a single time. The rearrangement joins TRBV30 to TRBJ1-5; D is undetermined. Germline V gives CDR1 GTSNPN, CDR2 SVGIG (reference sequence). V lost 1 base and J 3 bases, leaving 16 bases between the germline ends. This CDR3 has 16 residues. The CDR3 reads CAWSGRLADNNQPQHF. The CDR3 DNA reads TGTGCCTGGAGTGGGCGTCTTGCCGATAACAATCAGCCCCAGCATTTT.

The chain employs TRBV30 and TRBJ2-3, with D possibly being TRBD2 (6 bases). This CDR3 is 15 amino acids long. The ends were cut back, 7 bases at V and 3 bases at J, with 20 bases in the middle. Germline CDR1 is GTSNPN and CDR2 is SVGIG (reference sequence). The CDR3 loop is CALLYPSALTDTQYF. In nucleotides, the CDR3 is TGTGCCTTACTCTATCCTAGCGCCCTAACAGATACGCAGTATTTT.

This clone came up a few times. The rearrangement joins TRBV6-5 to TRBJ2-3; 8 bases agree with TRBD2. Germline V gene lookup returns CDR1 MNHEY and CDR2 SVGAGI. J was trimmed by 2 bases and V by 5 bases; bases with no gene match: 6. The CDR3 runs 15 residues. CDR3 in amino acids: CASSRVAGFTDTQYF. The CDR3 DNA reads TGTGCCAGCAGTCGGGTAGCGGGGTTCACAGATACGCAGTATTTT.

The V gene is TRBV29-1, the J gene TRBJ2-7; D is unresolved. Trimming took off 4 bases at V and 7 bases at J, with 11 bases between the two ends. The CDR3 totals 11 residues. Germline-derived CDR1 and CDR2 are SQVTM and ANQGSEA. In nucleotides, the CDR3 is TGCAGCGTTGTAGGTCCTCTAGAGCAGTACTTC. Its protein product is CSVVGPLEQYF.

The chain links TRBV10-2 to TRBJ2-1; 13 bases are a match to TRBD2. Trimming took 5 bases from V and 0 from J; bases not matched to a gene: 10. The CDR3 spans 19 residues. Germline lookup yields CDR1 WSHSY and CDR2 SAAADI. This CDR3 is CASSPLAGGLFSSYNEQFF. Here the CDR3 DNA reads TGCGCCAGCAGTCCACTAGCGGGGGGGCTCTTTAGCTCCTACAATGAGCAGTTCTTC.

The chain employs TRBV29-1 and TRBJ1-2, with D possibly matching TRBD1 (5 bases). Per germline, CDR1 SQVTM and CDR2 ANQGSEA. Trimming pared 5 bases from V and 5 bases from J, leaving 18 bases between. The CDR3 has 14 amino acids. CDR3 DNA: TGCAGCGTTTCCGACAGCAGTAGCGTTTATGGCTACACCTTC. Translated: CSVSDSSSVYGYTF.

The DNA for the CDR3 is TGTGCCAGCAGCTTCCAGTTGAACACTGAAGCTTTCTTT. It specifies CASSFQLNTEAFF. The rearrangement joins TRBV7-2 to TRBJ1-1; D gene uncertain. The CDR3 totals 13 residues. CDR1 is SGHTA and CDR2 is FQGNSA in the germline V gene. Deletions cut 3 bases from V and 0 bases from J, with 5 bases between. The entire variable domain, with the rest obtained from reference TRBV7-2 and TRBJ1-1, is as follows: GAGVSQSPSNKVTEKGKDVELRCDPISGHTALYWYRQSLGQGLEFLIYFQGNSAPDKSGLPSDRFSAERTGGSVSTLTIQRTQQEDSAVYLCASSFQLNTEAFFGQGTRLTVV.

A few counts support this clone. The chain couples TRBV11-2 to TRBJ2-3, with no clear D. The CDR3 sequence is 15 residues long. With 5 bases removed from V and 0 bases from J, the gap between germline ends came to 12 bases. Germline CDR1 reads SGHAT; CDR2 reads FQNNGV. The CDR3 coding sequence is TGTGCCAGCAGCCCCGGCTCTGCGAGCACAGATACGCAGTATTTT. This codes for CASSPGSASTDTQYF. Supplemented by reference TRBV11-2 and TRBJ2-3, the full variable domain reads EAGVAQSPRYKIIEKRQSVAFWCNPISGHATLYWYQQILGQGPKLLIQFQNNGVVDDSQLPKDRFSAERLKGVDSTLKIQPAKLEDSAVYLCASSPGSASTDTQYFGPGTRLTVL.

The chain carries TRBV30 and TRBJ2-5; 7 bases match TRBD2. The V segment lost 3 bases and the J segment 0 bases; nucleotides outside the gene matches: 1. Germline CDR1 reads GTSNPN; CDR2 reads SVGIG (reference sequence). The CDR3 runs 13 residues. The CDR3 region has the DNA TGTGCCTGGAGGGGAGGGTACCAAGAGACCCAGTACTTC. It is translated as CAWRGGYQETQYF.

The gene calls are TRBV4-1 and TRBJ2-2, with 11 bases aligning to TRBD2. This CDR3 contains 18 residues. Germline CDR1 and CDR2: MGHRA and YSYEKL. After removal of 4 bases from V and 0 bases from J, the junction contained 7 bases not matched to a gene. The DNA for the CDR3 is TGCGCCAGCAGCCGTTCCGGGACTAGCGGCGCGAACACCGGGGAGCTGTTTTTT. It specifies CASSRSGTSGANTGELFF.

This chain uses TRBV30 with TRBJ2-3; no reliable D call. Deletions cut 5 bases from V and 4 bases from J, with 13 bases between. Looked up from germline, CDR1 is GTSNPN and CDR2 is SVGIG (reference sequence). This CDR3 is 13 amino acids long. DNA for the CDR3: TGTGCCTGGGGACCCTACCACCCAGATACGCAGTATTTT. Protein: CAWGPYHPDTQYF.